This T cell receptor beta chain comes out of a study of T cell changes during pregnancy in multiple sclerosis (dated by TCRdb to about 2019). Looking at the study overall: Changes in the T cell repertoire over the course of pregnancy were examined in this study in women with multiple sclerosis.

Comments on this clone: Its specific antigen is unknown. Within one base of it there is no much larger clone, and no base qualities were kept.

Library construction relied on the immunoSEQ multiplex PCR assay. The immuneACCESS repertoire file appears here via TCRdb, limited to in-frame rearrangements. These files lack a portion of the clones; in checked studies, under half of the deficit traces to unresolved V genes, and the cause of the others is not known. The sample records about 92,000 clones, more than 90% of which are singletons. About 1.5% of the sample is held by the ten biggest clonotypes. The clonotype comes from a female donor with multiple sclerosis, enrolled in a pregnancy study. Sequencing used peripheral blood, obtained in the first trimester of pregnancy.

Read as DNA, the sequence is TGTGCCAGCAGTGAAAAACGGCGGAGCGCCTCCTACGAGCAGTACTTC. The encoded protein is CASSEKRRSASYEQYF. This chain is built from TRBV6-1 and TRBJ2-7; no confident D gene assignment can be made. Taken from cysteine to phenylalanine, the CDR3 has 16 residues. CDR3 DNA only is kept here, 48 bases in frame from base 1. Via the germline V gene, CDR1 is MNHNS and CDR2 SASEGT. V is reduced by 2 bases and J by 0 bases, leaving a spacing of 14 bases between them.